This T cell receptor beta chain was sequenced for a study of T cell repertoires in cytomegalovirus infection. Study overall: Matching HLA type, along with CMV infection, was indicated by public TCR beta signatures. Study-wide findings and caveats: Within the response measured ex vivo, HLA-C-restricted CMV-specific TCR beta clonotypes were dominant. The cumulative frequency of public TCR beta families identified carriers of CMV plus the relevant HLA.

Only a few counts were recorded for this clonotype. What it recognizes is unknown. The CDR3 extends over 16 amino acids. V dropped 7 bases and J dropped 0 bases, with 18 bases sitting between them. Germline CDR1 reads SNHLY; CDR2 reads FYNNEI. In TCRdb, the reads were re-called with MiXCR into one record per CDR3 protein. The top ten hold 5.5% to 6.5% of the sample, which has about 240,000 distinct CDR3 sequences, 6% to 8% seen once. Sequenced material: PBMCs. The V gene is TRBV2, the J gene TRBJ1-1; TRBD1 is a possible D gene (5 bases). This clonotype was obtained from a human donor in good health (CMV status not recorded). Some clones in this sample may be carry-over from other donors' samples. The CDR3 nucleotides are TGTGCCAGCACCGTATCGGGGGGGTGGGTGAACACTGAAGCTTTCTTT. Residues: CASTVSGGWVNTEAFF.